This entry features one T cell receptor (beta chain) sequence. The antigen is not known. V shed 5 bases and J shed 0 bases, with 11 bases lying between them. The CDR3 spans 14 residues. Germline-derived CDR1 and CDR2 are SGHTA and FQGNSA. Expressed TCRB transcripts were sequenced because the entire RNA isolate underwent reverse transcription. Profiled with immunoSEQ multiplex PCR; TCRdb holds only in-frame clones, not every one. This table has 680,000 or so clones, less than 20% appearing once. This specimen belongs to a study of beta chain features in type 1 diabetes. Across the study: Age, gender and cell yields were alike across patients and healthy donors. Study results and caveats: For patients and controls alike, PCR might favor shorter templates to the same degree. The naive, central memory and Treg TCRB repertoires looked more alike in patients than they did in healthy donors. There was a moderate but significant shortening of TCRB CDR3s in all four CD4+ subsets of Type 1 diabetes patients.

The sample consisted of naive CD4+ T cells from blood. The chain is built from TRBV7-2 and TRBJ2-7, with unresolved D. The sequence came from a man aged 18 to 35 in good health. The CDR3 region has the DNA TGTGCCAGCAGCCGTAGTTGGACCTCCTACGAGCAGTACTTC. This encodes CASSRSWTSYEQYF.